This T cell receptor (beta chain) was identified in a study of CD8 T cells in ankylosing spondylitis (dated by TCRdb to between 2016 and 2019). Regarding the complete study: To find TCR variants linked to disease, the study profiled T cell receptor beta repertoires in ankylosing spondylitis patients and healthy donors. The full study cohort comprised 20 to 30 ankylosing spondylitis patients and some 100 healthy donors. Peripheral blood was sampled, and synovial fluid was also collected from ankylosing spondylitis patients. Overall study outcomes, separate from this receptor: The disease-linked clones showed a CD8+ phenotype and occurred at relatively low frequencies in peripheral blood. Some of the motif variants had been reported before in the synovial fluid and blood of reactive arthritis patients, a finding that suggests common disease-initiation mechanisms. The disease-linked clones were reported to be significantly enriched in matched synovial fluid samples from ankylosing spondylitis patients. A TCR beta motif of 7 or 8 highly homologous amino acid variants appeared characteristic of blood from ankylosing spondylitis patients.

Sequencing used an Illumina HiSeq 2500. Quantitative 5'-RACE with molecular barcodes was the method used to prepare the TCR beta libraries. Turning to the authors' computational methods: A new computational method, built on a probabilistic model of VDJ rearrangement, was used to identify disease-linked TCR variants. Through fastp at Q25 and MiXCR, TCRdb rebuilt clones from the public reads, retaining in-frame beta chains. Merged by CDR3 protein, the rows form single entries marked with the most common genes and DNA. These V and J calls are TCRdb output, not the study's own analysis. For this sample there are approximately 400,000 distinct CDR3 sequences; 17% appear just once. Jointly, the top ten make up approximately 1% of the sample. A few counts support this clonotype. The target of this receptor is not known. Qualities for individual bases were not recorded, and no much larger clone is one base off.

Counted from cysteine to phenylalanine, this CDR3 has 11 amino acids. Only CDR3 DNA is held: 33 bases, read in frame from base 1. Via the germline V gene, CDR1 is MGHDK and CDR2 SYGVNS. V and J lose 0 bases and 7 bases, and a span of 0 bases separates them. This receptor was taken from a male donor with ankylosing spondylitis. Sequenced material: blood, either unsorted or a sorted T cell fraction (not recorded which). The rearranged chain carries TRBV25-1 and TRBJ1-4; the D gene assignment is ambiguous. The nucleotide sequence is TGTGCCAGCAGTGAATATGAAAAACTGTTTTTT. Translated, this is CASSEYEKLFF.